This TCR beta chain is from a study of T-cell memory formation after mild COVID-19 (dated by TCRdb to the early 2020s). A note on the overall study: TCR sequence clusters from the two donors were largely donor specific. In a couple of donors, T-cell clones that expanded and contracted after mild COVID-19 were followed by sequencing TCRalpha and TCRbeta repertoires longitudinally. The cohort comprised two young, previously healthy adult volunteers, one female and one male.

Sequencing instrument: Illumina NovaSeq 6000. cDNA libraries for TCRalpha and TCRbeta were prepared by 5'RACE using constant-segment primers, with sample barcodes and unique molecular identifiers added. RNA was extracted from every sample with Trizol reagent. Library amplification was performed in two PCR steps, and a second sample barcode and Illumina TruSeq adapters were introduced in the second step. Libraries were sequenced on an Illumina NovaSeq with 2 x 150 bp paired-end reads. The paper's data handling went like this. Reads were demultiplexed and collapsed into UMI-guided consensus sequences with migec v1.2.7. Using mixcr v2.1.11, UMI consensuses were aligned to TRA and TRB V and J templates and then assembled into clonotypes. Expanded or contracted clonotypes were those called significant by both edgeR and NoisET, with noise models trained on biological replicates. edgeR calls used a false discovery rate-adjusted p below 0.01 and a log2 fold-change threshold of 1. As an exploratory analysis of dynamics, max-normalized trajectories of the 1000 most abundant clonotypes were examined by PCA with hierarchical clustering. Separately sequenced CD4+ and CD8+ repertoires were used to assign the CD4 or CD8 phenotype of responding clones. TCRdb passed the public sequencing reads through fastp at Q25 and MiXCR, retaining productive beta sequences. Every distinct CDR3 protein forms one entry, paired with its most common genes and DNA. The V and J calls and clone size are TCRdb's, not the authors'. The sample table shows hundreds of thousands of distinct CDR3 sequences, and more than 15% are seen once. The ten largest clones capture more than 10% of the sample.

The CDR3 runs 16 residues from the cysteine to the phenylalanine. This entry keeps only the CDR3 DNA: 48 bases, framed from base 1. V loses 4 bases of germline sequence and J loses 1 base, and the interval between the two ends is 15 bases. The germline V gene supplies CDR1 KGHSH and CDR2 LQKENI. Ficoll-Paque density gradient centrifugation was the method used to isolate PBMCs. A remark on this clonotype: This clone's antigen is unknown. Base-call qualities are not available, and no considerably larger clone is one nucleotide away.

Results and caveats for the whole study, not just this receptor: Some responding clones were detected in pre-infection memory, which suggested that pre-existing cross-reactive memory T cells had joined the SARS-CoV-2 response. The study included only a couple of mild cases, and larger cohorts that include severe cases with pre-infection samples were judged to be necessary. SARS-CoV-2 specificity was not confirmed for the second-wave clones peaking on day 37. Contracting CD4+ clones were located mainly in the CM and EM memory subsets, whereas CD8+ clones were found to be enriched in EMRA. Clones that contracted from day 15 to 85 showed balanced CD4/CD8 phenotypes, whereas a second wave of clones that expanded from day 15 to 37 leaned towards CD4+.

Sample: PBMCs or a T cell subset sorted from them (not recorded which). In this chain, TRBV18 is recombined with TRBJ2-3; a tentative D match to TRBD1 spans 5 bases. This TCR was recovered from an adult woman who had mild COVID-19 (a few samples of this study predate the infection). The sample titles of this study are shuffled in the database, so cell type and time point are left out; the donor was told from shared clones. The CDR3 amino acid sequence is: CASSRVRQLGTDTQYF. In nucleotide form, the sequence is TGTGCCAGCTCACGGGTCAGACAGCTCGGCACAGATACGCAGTATTTT.